A selection of T cell receptor beta chains follows, all from one sample in a study of T cell changes during pregnancy in multiple sclerosis. Some clones are missing from TCRdb's copy, which holds only in-frame ones; the method was immunoSEQ multiplex PCR. The table lists tens of thousands of clones, 85% to 95% of them singletons. The sample in question was CD8+ T cells from peripheral blood mononuclear cells, obtained in the second trimester of pregnancy. These receptors came from a female donor with multiple sclerosis, enrolled in a pregnancy study. Both conserved end residues are part of each CDR3. D genes are given only for firm matches. A clone size is listed for some rows: how often the clone was seen (once, few, many), or a class if it is expanded.

j_gene: TRBJ2-3
d_gene: NA
abundance: NA
v_gene: TRBV19
CDR3nt: TGTGCCAGTACCATAGGAACAGGCCCAGCAGATACGCAGTATTTT
CDR3aa: CASTIGTGPADTQYF

j_gene: TRBJ2-5
d_gene: NA
abundance: NA
v_gene: TRBV7-6
CDR3nt: TGTGCCAGCAGCCGGGGATCGGGGGTTGAGCAAGAGACCCAGTACTTC
CDR3aa: CASSRGSGVEQETQYF

j_gene: TRBJ1-2
d_gene: TRBD1
abundance: NA
v_gene: TRBV5-4
CDR3nt: TGTGCCAGCAGCTTGTATCAGGGGGCCTATGGCTACACCTTC
CDR3aa: CASSLYQGAYGYTF

j_gene: TRBJ1-2
d_gene: NA
abundance: NA
v_gene: TRBV7-8
CDR3nt: TGTGCCAGCAGCTTAGACCAACAGGACAACTACTATGGCTACACCTTC
CDR3aa: CASSLDQQDNYYGYTF

j_gene: TRBJ2-7
d_gene: NA
abundance: NA
v_gene: TRBV7-9
CDR3nt: TGTGCCAGCAGCTTGGCGGGGCTTGCAGATTACGAGCAGTACTTC
CDR3aa: CASSLAGLADYEQYF

j_gene: TRBJ2-1
d_gene: NA
abundance: NA
v_gene: TRBV7-3
CDR3nt: TGTGCCAGCAGCTCCTCGGGGGGCTTATACAATGAGCAGTTCTTC
CDR3aa: CASSSSGGLYNEQFF

j_gene: TRBJ2-1
d_gene: TRBD2
abundance: NA
v_gene: TRBV9
CDR3nt: TGTGCCAGCAGTTCTAGCGGGGGGCCGGGAAATGAGCAGTTCTTC
CDR3aa: CASSSSGGPGNEQFF

j_gene: TRBJ1-4
d_gene: TRBD1
abundance: NA
v_gene: TRBV5-6
CDR3nt: TGTGCCAGCAGCTTTGGGACAGGAAATGAAAAACTGTTTTTT
CDR3aa: CASSFGTGNEKLFF

j_gene: TRBJ2-3
d_gene: TRBD2
abundance: once
v_gene: TRBV13
CDR3nt: TGTGCCAGCAGTTCCATGGGACTAGCGGTTACAGATACGCAGTATTTT
CDR3aa: CASSSMGLAVTDTQYF

j_gene: TRBJ2-3
d_gene: TRBD1
abundance: NA
v_gene: TRBV9
CDR3nt: TGTGCCAGCAGCTCCCCTCGGGACAGGGACACAGATACGCAGTATTTT
CDR3aa: CASSSPRDRDTDTQYF

j_gene: TRBJ1-2
d_gene: TRBD1
abundance: NA
v_gene: TRBV5-1
CDR3nt: TGCGCCAGCAGCTCGCTAGGACAGGGATGGAATGGCTACACCTTC
CDR3aa: CASSSLGQGWNGYTF

j_gene: TRBJ1-2
d_gene: NA
abundance: NA
v_gene: TRBV7-9
CDR3nt: TGTGCCAGCAGCTCCCCCGGACAGCGAATCCATGGCTACACCTTC
CDR3aa: CASSSPGQRIHGYTF

j_gene: TRBJ2-3
d_gene: TRBD2
abundance: NA
v_gene: TRBV6-1
CDR3nt: TGTGCCAGCCTGGGACTAGCGGCAGATACGCAGTATTTT
CDR3aa: CASLGLAADTQYF

j_gene: TRBJ2-5
d_gene: NA
abundance: once
v_gene: TRBV25-1
CDR3nt: TGTGCCAGCAGTGACTATGGTGGCAGGTCTTCTCAAGAGACCCAGTACTTC
CDR3aa: CASSDYGGRSSQETQYF

j_gene: TRBJ1-5
d_gene: NA
abundance: NA
v_gene: TRBV27
CDR3nt: TGTGCCAGCGCCTGGGGGCAGTTCAATCAGCCCCAGCATTTT
CDR3aa: CASAWGQFNQPQHF

j_gene: TRBJ2-3
d_gene: TRBD2
abundance: NA
v_gene: TRBV6-4
CDR3nt: TGTGCCAGCAGTGATGTAGCGGGGGGGCCCCCAGATACGCAGTATTTT
CDR3aa: CASSDVAGGPPDTQYF

j_gene: TRBJ2-3
d_gene: NA
abundance: NA
v_gene: TRBV27
CDR3nt: TGTGCCAGCAGTTTACAGGGGTCGACAGATACGCAGTATTTT
CDR3aa: CASSLQGSTDTQYF

j_gene: TRBJ2-2
d_gene: NA
abundance: NA
v_gene: TRBV10-3
CDR3nt: TGTGCCACCGAGACGAACACCGGGGAGCTGTTTTTT
CDR3aa: CATETNTGELFF

j_gene: TRBJ2-2
d_gene: TRBD2
abundance: NA
v_gene: TRBV12-5
CDR3nt: TGTGCTAGTGGTTTCGTCGTTGCGGGACTAGCGGGGGATGCGGGCACCGGGGAGCTGTTTTTT
CDR3aa: CASGFVVAGLAGDAGTGELFF

j_gene: TRBJ2-5
d_gene: NA
abundance: once
v_gene: TRBV4-1
CDR3nt: TGCGCCAGCAGCCAAGATTGGCTGCTGTACTTC
CDR3aa: CASSQDWLLYF

j_gene: TRBJ2-7
d_gene: NA
abundance: NA
v_gene: TRBV6-5
CDR3nt: TGTGCCAGCAGACCACAGGTTCCCGACGAGCAGTACTTC
CDR3aa: CASRPQVPDEQYF

j_gene: TRBJ1-6
d_gene: TRBD1
abundance: NA
v_gene: TRBV6-1
CDR3nt: TGTGCCAGCAGTGAATACCGACTACAGGGGGCCAATTCACCCCTCCACTTT
CDR3aa: CASSEYRLQGANSPLHF